The source of this T cell receptor beta chain is a study of OX40 agonist ivuxolimab in advanced cancers. Study-level background: A history of anti-PD-1, anti-PD-L1 or anti-CTLA-4 therapy was acceptable, and about 37% had some.

Researchers took blood at baseline, on cycle 4 day 1, and on cycle 7 day 1. The CDR3 is made up of 13 amino acids. Germline CDR1 and CDR2: SGHRS and YFSETQ. Trimming took off 5 bases at V and 4 bases at J, with 10 bases between the two ends. The data were produced by immunoSEQ multiplex PCR, yet TCRdb's version contains in-frame clones alone and is incomplete. The data contain 95,000 to 100,000 clones, about 80% of them singletons. The receptor comes from an adult with an advanced solid tumor such as melanoma, head and neck, liver or kidney cancer. This specimen was CD4+ or CD8+ T cells sorted from blood, taken in a trial of the OX40 agonist ivuxolimab. V is TRBV5-1 and J is TRBJ1-3; no firm D call. The CDR3 here is CASRDEGGNTIYF. Here the CDR3 DNA reads TGCGCCAGCAGGGACGAAGGGGGAAACACCATATATTTT.